These 26 T cell receptor beta chains originate from one sample sequenced in a study of cytomegalovirus exposure and HLA in healthy donors. Using immunoSEQ multiplex PCR, the repertoire was profiled, and TCRdb retains in-frame clones only, with some absent. The data show 110,000 to 150,000 clones, about 89% seen once. The sample comprised PBMCs. The receptor set was obtained from a man between 18 and 35 years old in good health and CMV-seronegative.

The J gene is TRBJ1-2, the V gene TRBV28, with D maybe TRBD1 (5 bases). The CDR3 length is 14 residues. Per germline, CDR1 MDHEN and CDR2 SYDVKM. Trimming took 8 bases from V and 5 from J, leaving 18 bases between them. The CDR3 reads CASVTAGRLYGYTF. The CDR3 coding sequence is TGTGCCAGCGTTACCGCAGGGAGGTTATATGGCTACACCTTC.

This sequence joins TRBV7-8 and TRBJ1-5, with D tentatively TRBD1 (6 bases). CDR1 is SGHVS and CDR2 is FQNEAQ in the germline V gene. Trimming pared 5 bases from V and 1 base from J, leaving 15 bases between. The length of the CDR3 is 16 residues. As DNA, the CDR3 is TGTGCCAGCAGCCTAGGCGGACAGCCGAGCAATCAGCCCCAGCATTTT. It yields the protein CASSLGGQPSNQPQHF.

This chain joins TRBV5-1 and TRBJ2-7; the match to TRBD1 covers 7 bases. V shed 4 bases and J 1 base; nucleotides not matched to a gene: 8. This CDR3 is built from 15 residues. Germline assignment: CDR1 SGHRS and CDR2 YFSETQ. The CDR3 DNA follows: TGCGCCAGCAGCCAAGTCGGGACAGTATCCTACGAGCAGTACTTC. Translating gives CASSQVGTVSYEQYF.

The J gene is TRBJ2-3, the V gene TRBV23-1; 7 bases match TRBD2. TRBV23-1 qualifies as an ORF whose function is uncertain. After removal of 0 bases from V and 3 bases from J, the junction contained 3 bases not matched to a gene. This CDR3 contains 15 residues. CDR3 protein: CASSQSGGGTDTQYF. The CDR3 nucleotides are TGCGCCAGCAGTCAATCGGGGGGAGGGACAGATACGCAGTATTTT.

This clone was seen once. The chain combines TRBV7-8 with TRBJ2-3; D may be TRBD2 (5 bases). Germline V gene data show CDR1 as SGHVS and CDR2 as FQNEAQ. The CDR3 extends over 16 amino acids. Trimming cost V 2 bases and J 0 bases, with 12 bases left between them. Here the CDR3 DNA reads TGTGCCAGCAGCTTACGGGTAGCGCACAGCACAGATACGCAGTATTTT. This sequence encodes CASSLRVAHSTDTQYF. The variable domain in full, completed from reference TRBV7-8 and TRBJ2-3, reads GAGVSQSPRYKVAKRGQDVALRCDPISGHVSLFWYQQALGQGPEFLTYFQNEAQLDKSGLPSDRFFAERPEGSVSTLKIQRTQQEDSAVYLCASSLRVAHSTDTQYFGPGTRLTVL.

This clone was recorded a few times. CDR3 nucleotide sequence: TGTGCCAGCAGCTCATGGACAGGGGATGGCTACACCTTC. Translation gives CASSSWTGDGYTF. The gene calls are TRBV5-5 and TRBJ1-2, with 9 bases that match TRBD1. J gave up 6 bases and V 3 bases, and 3 bases lay outside the gene matches. Germline V gives CDR1 SGHKS, CDR2 YYEKEE (reference sequence). The CDR3 contains 13 residues.

In its sample, this clone was seen once. The gene calls are TRBV9 and TRBJ2-7, with 7 bases matching TRBD1. The CDR3 has 13 residues. J gave up 2 bases and V 2 bases, and 1 base lay outside the gene matches. Germline assignment: CDR1 SGDLS and CDR2 YYNGEE. The CDR3 reads CASSVGTAYEQYF. DNA for the CDR3: TGTGCCAGCAGCGTCGGGACAGCCTACGAGCAGTACTTC.

The V and J genes are TRBV14 and TRBJ1-2; D is perhaps TRBD1 (5 bases). Germline V lookup: CDR1 SGHDN, CDR2 FVKESK. This CDR3 region has 14 residues. V dropped 4 bases and J dropped 4 bases, with 13 bases sitting between them. The CDR3 nucleotides are TGTGCCAGCAGCCGTGGAGGGGCGATCTATGGCTACACCTTC. Amino acid sequence: CASSRGGAIYGYTF.

The chain has TRBV4-3 and TRBJ2-2; unclear D gene. The ends were cut back, 0 bases at V and 0 bases at J, with 5 bases in the middle. Germline CDR1 LGHNA, CDR2 YSLEER. The CDR3 is 15 amino acids. The CDR3, as DNA: TGCGCCAGCAGCCAAGATGGAGCGAACACCGGGGAGCTGTTTTTT. Protein product: CASSQDGANTGELFF.

CDR3 nucleotide sequence: TGTGCCAGCAGCGTAGGAGGCCGCTCTGGCAATGAGCAGTTCTTC. Its protein product is CASSVGGRSGNEQFF. The chain couples TRBV9 to TRBJ2-1, with no clear D. Germline-derived CDR1 and CDR2 are SGDLS and YYNGEE. V was shortened by 0 bases and J by 6 bases, with 13 bases between the two germline ends. This CDR3 has 15 residues.

The CDR3 spells CASSTRGSKNIQYF. As DNA, the CDR3 is TGTGCCAGTAGTACTCGGGGGAGCAAAAACATTCAGTACTTC. This sequence joins TRBV19 and TRBJ2-4; TRBD2 might be the D (6 bases). The germline V and J ends were trimmed by 4 bases and 3 bases, with 10 bases remaining between them. CDR3 length equals 14 residues. The germline gives CDR1 LNHDA, CDR2 SQIVND (reference sequence).

The chain combines TRBV11-2 with TRBJ1-2; 9 nucleotides align to TRBD1. The CDR3 has 15 residues. Germline lookup yields CDR1 SGHAT and CDR2 FQNNGV. V lost 5 bases, J lost 4 bases, and 8 bases stayed unmatched. The DNA for the CDR3 is TGTGCCAGCAGCGACCGGGACAGGGTAGGCTATGGCTACACCTTC. Translating it yields CASSDRDRVGYGYTF. The complete variable domain, with remaining parts taken from reference TRBV11-2 and TRBJ1-2, reads EAGVAQSPRYKIIEKRQSVAFWCNPISGHATLYWYQQILGQGPKLLIQFQNNGVVDDSQLPKDRFSAERLKGVDSTLKIQPAKLEDSAVYLCASSDRDRVGYGYTFGSGTRLTVV.

The V and J genes are TRBV6-5 and TRBJ1-4; TRBD1 aligns across 7 bases. V was clipped by 5 bases and J by 7 bases; unmatched bases: 7. Germline CDR1 MNHEY, CDR2 SVGAGI. This CDR3 region has 14 residues. The CDR3 DNA reads as TGTGCCAGCAGTCCCAGGGGGTCGGGTGAAAAACTGTTTTTT. Its protein is CASSPRGSGEKLFF.

The V gene is TRBV11-2, the J gene TRBJ1-2; 7 nucleotides align to TRBD1. Germline CDR1 reads SGHAT; CDR2 reads FQNNGV. Unmatched junction bases numbered 8, after V lost 5 bases and J lost 5 bases. The CDR3 runs 14 residues. The CDR3 sequence: CASSGTGVGYGYTF. DNA for the CDR3: TGTGCCAGCAGCGGAACAGGGGTAGGGTATGGCTACACCTTC.

The J gene is TRBJ2-5, the V gene TRBV7-2; D not certain. V was cut by 2 bases and J by 5 bases, with 9 bases left in between. This CDR3 contains 13 residues. CDR1 is SGHTA, CDR2 FQGNSA, per germline. The CDR3 protein is CASSLLAPETQYF. The CDR3 DNA follows: TGTGCCAGCAGCTTATTAGCTCCGGAGACCCAGTACTTC. The complete variable domain, with remaining parts taken from reference TRBV7-2 and TRBJ2-5, reads GAGVSQSPSNKVTEKGKDVELRCDPISGHTALYWYRQSLGQGLEFLIYFQGNSAPDKSGLPSDRFSAERTGGSVSTLTIQRTQQEDSAVYLCASSLLAPETQYFGPGTRLLVL.

V gene TRBV11-2 combines with J gene TRBJ1-2, with no clear D. Germline V gene lookup returns CDR1 SGHAT and CDR2 FQNNGV. This CDR3 region has 17 residues. V lost 3 bases, J lost 3 bases, and 20 bases lay in between. CDR3 coding DNA: TGTGCCAGCAGCTTTTCCCCTGTTCCGGGCGGGGACTATGGCTACACCTTC. It specifies CASSFSPVPGGDYGYTF.

This CDR3 reads CASSSGQTSNYGYTF. The DNA of the CDR3 is TGCGCCAGCAGCTCGGGACAGACCTCTAACTATGGCTACACCTTC. V and J are TRBV5-1 and TRBJ1-2; 7 bases fit TRBD1. CDR1 and CDR2 from the germline V gene are SGHRS and YFSETQ. The CDR3 is 15 amino acids. V shed 3 bases and J 0 bases; nucleotides not matched to a gene: 5.

V gene TRBV6-7 combines with J gene TRBJ2-7; no clear D. TRBV6-7 is given ORF status, its function remaining uncertain. The V end was cut by 6 bases, the J end by 0 bases, with 18 bases between. The CDR3 contains 16 residues. CDR3 in amino acids: CASRPALVRSSYEQYV. The CDR3 DNA sequence: TGTGCCAGCAGGCCCGCTCTAGTGAGAAGCTCCTACGAGCAGTACGTC.

The chain combines TRBV18 with TRBJ1-1; tentative D call: TRBD1 (5 bases). V lost 4 bases to trimming and J lost 1 base, with 10 bases between them. The germline V gene encodes CDR1 KGHSH and CDR2 LQKENI. This CDR3 contains 14 residues. This CDR3 reads CASSRGGKNTEAFF. In DNA, the CDR3 is TGTGCCAGCTCACGGGGGGGAAAGAACACTGAAGCTTTCTTT.

V usage is TRBV7-8 and J usage is TRBJ1-2; 9 nucleotides agree with TRBD1. CDR3 length equals 15 residues. Losses at the gene ends were 5 bases for V and 4 bases for J; bases not matched to a gene: 8. Germline values: CDR1 SGHVS, CDR2 FQNEAQ. The CDR3 nucleotides read TGTGCCAGCAGCCCACCGGGACAGGGTATCTATGGCTACACCTTC. As protein: CASSPPGQGIYGYTF.

As concerns this clone: Sequence at one end of the junction differs from germline and may be a read error. The chain recombines TRBV18 with TRBJ2-1, with 13 bases identical to TRBD2. Germline CDR1 reads KGHSH; CDR2 reads LQKENI. CDR3 length equals 16 residues. The CDR3 DNA reads TGTGCCAGCTCCCCACTAGCGGGAGGGTCCCACAATGAGCAGTTCTTC. Residues: CASSPLAGGSHNEQFF.

The J gene is TRBJ1-4, the V gene TRBV4-3, with D possibly matching TRBD1 (5 bases). With 0 bases removed from V and 8 bases from J, the gap between germline ends came to 13 bases. Germline CDR1 LGHNA, CDR2 YSLEER. The CDR3 totals 15 residues. The CDR3 is CASSQDEGAGEKLFF. In DNA form, the CDR3 reads TGCGCCAGCAGCCAAGATGAAGGGGCTGGGGAAAAACTGTTTTTT.

This chain joins TRBV7-6 and TRBJ2-1; D gene uncertain. V lost 1 base to trimming and J lost 8 bases, with 9 bases between them. The CDR3 totals 13 residues. The V gene's germline CDR1 is SGHVS and CDR2 FNYEAQ. CDR3 in amino acids: CASSLGERDEQFF. The CDR3 bases are TGTGCCAGCAGCTTAGGCGAGCGTGATGAGCAGTTCTTC.

The J gene is TRBJ1-2, the V gene TRBV28, with D maybe TRBD1 (5 bases). Deletions cut 5 bases from V and 4 bases from J, with 17 bases between. Per the germline V gene, CDR1 is MDHEN and CDR2 is SYDVKM. This CDR3 region has 15 residues. CDR3 sequence reads: CASSPHSRDSYGYTF. DNA of the CDR3: TGTGCCAGCAGTCCACACTCCAGGGATAGCTATGGCTACACCTTC.

This rearrangement joins TRBV18 to TRBJ2-3, with no clear D. Germline CDR1 KGHSH, CDR2 LQKENI. The ends were cut back, 3 bases at V and 4 bases at J, with 8 bases in the middle. The CDR3 spans 13 residues. The CDR3 DNA reads as TGTGCCAGCTCACCGATAGGAGCAGATACGCAGTATTTT. It is translated as CASSPIGADTQYF.

V usage is TRBV27 and J usage is TRBJ2-5, with 12 bases identical to TRBD2. Germline CDR1 is MNHEY and CDR2 is SMNVEV (reference sequence). The V gene end was trimmed by 5 bases and the J gene end by 1 base; junction bases not matched to a gene: 5. The CDR3 totals 16 residues. CDR3 in amino acids: CASSAGLAGPQETQYF. The CDR3 DNA sequence: TGTGCCAGCAGTGCCGGACTAGCGGGGCCCCAAGAGACCCAGTACTTC.